The rows below give T cell receptor beta chains drawn from one sample of a study of T cell responses to AZD1222 COVID-19 vaccine. Repertoires were generated with immunoSEQ multiplex PCR, while TCRdb's copy carries only in-frame clones and drops some. Of 95,000 to 110,000 clones in the sample, about 89% are singletons; the top ten hold roughly 20%. This material consisted of peripheral blood, taken on day 0 of AZD1222 vaccination. The receptors stem from an adult in good health. Each CDR3 is given with its conserved first and last residue. The D gene is left open where the match is weak. Size tells how often a clone was seen (once, few, many) or the class of an expanded clone, and some rows leave it out.

DNA,CDR3,J,D,size,V
TGTGCCTGGAGTTGGGACAGGAGCTCCTATAATTCACCCCTCCACTTT,CAWSWDRSSYNSPLHF,TRBJ1-6,TRBD1,NA,TRBV30
TGTGCCATCAGTGAGTCGACTGGAGGCGGGGAGACCCAGTACTTC,CAISESTGGGETQYF,TRBJ2-5,NA,once,TRBV10-3
TGTGCTAGTGGTTTGGGTGGGGAATTCCTCAATGAGCAGTTCTTC,CASGLGGEFLNEQFF,TRBJ2-1,NA,NA,TRBV12-5
TGTGCCAGCAGCTTAGACGGGGCGAACGAGCAGTACTTC,CASSLDGANEQYF,TRBJ2-7,NA,NA,TRBV7-3
TGTGCCATCAGTGAAGGAAACACCATATATTTT,CAISEGNTIYF,TRBJ1-3,NA,NA,TRBV10-3
TGTGCCAGCAGTGACTGGCAGGGAGTTGGGGGCTACACCTTC,CASSDWQGVGGYTF,TRBJ1-2,NA,NA,TRBV2
TGTGCCAGTAGACAGGGGGATTCTAGCAATCAGCCCCAGCATTTT,CASRQGDSSNQPQHF,TRBJ1-5,TRBD1,NA,TRBV19
TGTGCCAGCAGTTTCTCCCTGAATCCCTACAATGAGCAGTTCTTC,CASSFSLNPYNEQFF,TRBJ2-1,NA,NA,TRBV28
TGTGCCAGCAGCTATGGGGGAACTGAAGCTTTCTTT,CASSYGGTEAFF,TRBJ1-1,NA,NA,TRBV3-1/TRBV3-2
TGTGCCATCGGGACAGCATCCTACGAGCAGTACTTC,CAIGTASYEQYF,TRBJ2-7,TRBD1,NA,TRBV7-9
TGTGCCATCAGTCGAGCGGGGGGGAGGAATGAGCAGTTCTTC,CAISRAGGRNEQFF,TRBJ2-1,TRBD2,NA,TRBV10-3
TGTGCCAGCAGCCCGAGCCAGGACAGGGGCTATGGCTACACCTTC,CASSPSQDRGYGYTF,TRBJ1-2,TRBD1,NA,TRBV7-3
TGTGCCTGGAGTGTATTTGGGGGGGCTCAGCCCCAGCATTTT,CAWSVFGGAQPQHF,TRBJ1-5,NA,NA,TRBV30
TGTGCCAGCAGTTTATACTCCTACGAGCAGTACTTC,CASSLYSYEQYF,TRBJ2-7,NA,NA,TRBV12-3/TRBV12-4
TGCGCCAGCAGCCAGATCCCAACAGGGTTTCCCACTAGAAACACTGAAGCTTTCTTT,CASSQIPTGFPTRNTEAFF,TRBJ1-1,NA,NA,TRBV4-1
TGTGCCAGCAGCTCAGGGGGTCTAACCTCTGGAAACACCATATATTTT,CASSSGGLTSGNTIYF,TRBJ1-3,TRBD1,NA,TRBV13
TGCGCCAGTCTAGGGAGCAAGGGGGCACTAAATGGCTACACCTTC,CASLGSKGALNGYTF,TRBJ1-2,TRBD1,NA,TRBV4-1
TGTGCCACCAGCAGAGGGACACTACCTCCGAACACTGAAGCTTTCTTT,CATSRGTLPPNTEAFF,TRBJ1-1,NA,NA,TRBV15
TGCGCCAGCAGCCAAGGTCAGGGTTCGAGCTATGGCTACACCTTC,CASSQGQGSSYGYTF,TRBJ1-2,NA,NA,TRBV4-1
TGTGCCAGCAGCTCCCAAACAGGGGAAAGCACAGATACGCAGTATTTT,CASSSQTGESTDTQYF,TRBJ2-3,TRBD1,NA,TRBV7-9
TGTGCCAGCAGCCAAGTAGGGCGTGGAAACACCATATATTTT,CASSQVGRGNTIYF,TRBJ1-3,NA,NA,TRBV3-1/TRBV3-2
TGTGCCAGCAGCTTACTCGTACAAGAGACCCAGTACTTC,CASSLLVQETQYF,TRBJ2-5,NA,NA,TRBV7-3